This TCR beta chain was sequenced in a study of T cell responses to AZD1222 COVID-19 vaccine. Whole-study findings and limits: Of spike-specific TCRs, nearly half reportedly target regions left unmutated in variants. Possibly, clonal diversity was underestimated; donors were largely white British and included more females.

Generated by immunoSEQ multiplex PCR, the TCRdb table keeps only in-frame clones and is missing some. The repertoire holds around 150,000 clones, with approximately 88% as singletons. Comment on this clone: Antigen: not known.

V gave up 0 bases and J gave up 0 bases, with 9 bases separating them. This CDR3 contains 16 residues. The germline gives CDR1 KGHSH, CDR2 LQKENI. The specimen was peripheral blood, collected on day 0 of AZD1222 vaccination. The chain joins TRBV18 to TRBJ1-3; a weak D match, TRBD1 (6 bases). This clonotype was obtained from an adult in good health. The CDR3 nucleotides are TGTGCCAGCTCACCACCGGGGGCGAACTCTGGAAACACCATATATTTT. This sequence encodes CASSPPGANSGNTIYF. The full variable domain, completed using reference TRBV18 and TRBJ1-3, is NAGVMQNPRHLVRRRGQEARLRCSPMKGHSHVYWYRQLPEEGLKFMVYLQKENIIDESGMPKERFSAEFPKEGPSILRIQQVVRGDSAAYFCASSPPGANSGNTIYFGEGSWLTVV.